The 7 T cell receptor beta chains below come from one sample, sequenced in a study of blood T cell repertoires in COVID-19. Here immunoSEQ multiplex PCR was the method, and the copy in TCRdb shows in-frame clones only, minus some. The table records over 250,000 clones, about four fifths of them present only once. The material sequenced was peripheral blood. The origin of the receptors is a woman aged 45-65 years who had recovered from COVID-19.

The chain couples TRBV3-1 (or the pseudogene TRBV3-2) to TRBJ2-7; D is uncertain. The CDR3 extends over 13 amino acids. Trimming took 0 bases from V and 2 from J, leaving 5 bases between them. Germline values: CDR1 LGHDT, CDR2 YNNKEL (reference sequence). The CDR3 spells CASSQDLPYEQYF. CDR3 coding DNA: TGTGCCAGCAGCCAAGATCTTCCCTACGAGCAGTACTTC.

This rearrangement joins TRBV7-3 to TRBJ1-1; 7 positions match TRBD1. Trimming cost V 3 bases and J 4 bases; bases outside gene matches: 5. Germline CDR1 SGHTA, CDR2 FQGTGA. The CDR3 covers 14 residues. The CDR3 DNA reads TGTGCCAGCAGCTTTTCAGGGGGGAGCACTGAAGCTTTCTTT. Protein product: CASSFSGGSTEAFF.

The genes are TRBV11-2 and TRBJ2-6, with unresolved D. V was cut by 1 base and J by 0 bases, with 7 bases left in between. Germline CDR1 SGHAT, CDR2 FQNNGV. CDR3 size: 16 residues. CDR3: CASSLAVSSGANVLTF. The DNA for the CDR3 is TGTGCCAGCAGCTTAGCCGTTAGCTCTGGGGCCAACGTCCTGACTTTC.

The chain links TRBV28 to TRBJ2-7; possibly TRBD2 for D (7 bases). CDR3 length: 12 amino acids. V dropped 6 bases and J dropped 6 bases, with 12 bases sitting between them. Germline V gene data show CDR1 as MDHEN and CDR2 as SYDVKM. The CDR3 loop is CASSSRGAEQYF. The CDR3 bases are TGTGCCAGCAGCTCACGGGGGGCCGAGCAGTACTTC.

The genes are TRBV28 and TRBJ1-2; D is unresolved. CDR3 length: 11 residues. Germline V gene sequence: CDR1 MDHEN, CDR2 SYDVKM. V was clipped by 7 bases and J by 10 bases, with 13 bases between them. In nucleotides, the CDR3 is TGTGCCAGCATTGGCTGGGAGGACTACACCTTC. This codes for CASIGWEDYTF.

V and J are TRBV6-2 or TRBV6-3 and TRBJ2-5, with TRBD2 identical over 7 bases. Trimming at V came to 6 bases and at J to 9 bases, leaving 19 bases not matched to a gene. Germline CDR1 reads MNHEY; CDR2 reads SVGEGT. The CDR3 runs to 16 residues. The CDR3 sequence is CASSPLTLAVRLAQYF. DNA for the CDR3: TGTGCCAGCAGCCCCCTCACCCTAGCGGTCCGACTGGCCCAGTACTTC.

The CDR3 nucleotides read TGTGCCAGCACCCCGCCTAGCGCCTCCTACGAGCAGTACTTC. The encoded protein is CASTPPSASYEQYF. This chain uses TRBV11-2 with TRBJ2-7; perhaps TRBD2 as D (6 bases). The CDR3 covers 14 residues. Trimming pared 7 bases from V and 0 bases from J, leaving 13 bases between. Germline CDR1 SGHAT, CDR2 FQNNGV.